This T cell receptor (beta chain) was sequenced for a study of blood T cell repertoires in COVID-19. Study in general: In each case, the material was cDNA or gDNA derived from T cells, B-cell-depleted T cells, or PBMCs.

The data were produced by immunoSEQ multiplex PCR, yet TCRdb's version contains in-frame clones alone and is incomplete. There are roughly 80,000 clones in the sample; about 88% occur only once, and 8.5% to 9.5% lies in the top ten. The V gene's germline CDR1 is SGHRS and CDR2 YFSETQ. With V trimmed by 4 bases and J by 5 bases, 6 bases remained unmatched. There are 15 residues in the CDR3. This clone was counted only a few times. This receptor was obtained from a human donor in a cohort sampled during active COVID-19. Specimen: peripheral blood. The chain recombines TRBV5-1 with TRBJ2-1; 10 bases agree with TRBD2. CDR3 nucleotides: TGCGCCAGCAGCCTGGGACTAGCGAGAAACAATGAGCAGTTCTTC. Its protein is CASSLGLARNNEQFF.